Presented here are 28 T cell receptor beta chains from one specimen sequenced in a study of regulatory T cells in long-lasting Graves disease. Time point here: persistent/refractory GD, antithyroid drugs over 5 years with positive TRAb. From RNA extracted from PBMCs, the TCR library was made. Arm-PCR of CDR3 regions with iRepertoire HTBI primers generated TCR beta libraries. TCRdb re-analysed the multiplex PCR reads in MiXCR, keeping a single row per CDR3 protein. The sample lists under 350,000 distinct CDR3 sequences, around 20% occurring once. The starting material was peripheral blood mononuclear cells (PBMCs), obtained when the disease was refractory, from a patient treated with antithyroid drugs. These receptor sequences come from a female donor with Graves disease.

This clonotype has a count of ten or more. The chain's CDR3 is CSAVGQGYMNTEAFF. CDR3 in DNA: TGCAGTGCCGTTGGACAGGGGTATATGAACACTGAAGCTTTCTTT. The V call is TRBV20-1, the J call TRBJ1-1, with 9 bases identical to TRBD1. The CDR3 totals 15 residues. Per the germline V gene, CDR1 is DFQATT and CDR2 is SNEGSKA (reference sequence). After removal of 6 bases from V and 0 bases from J, the junction contained 8 bases not matched to a gene.

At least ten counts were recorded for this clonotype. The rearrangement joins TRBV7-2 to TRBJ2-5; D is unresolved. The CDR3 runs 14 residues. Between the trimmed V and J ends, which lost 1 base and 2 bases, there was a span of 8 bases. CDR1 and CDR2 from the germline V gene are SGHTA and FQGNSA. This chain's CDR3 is CASSLGHRQETQYF. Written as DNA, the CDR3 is TGTGCCAGCAGCTTAGGTCACAGACAAGAGACCCAGTACTTC.

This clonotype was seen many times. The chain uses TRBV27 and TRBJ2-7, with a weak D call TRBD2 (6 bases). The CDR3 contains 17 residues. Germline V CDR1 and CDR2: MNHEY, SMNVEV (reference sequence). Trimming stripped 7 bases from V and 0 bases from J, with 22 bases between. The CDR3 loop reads CASKYPSGEESSYEQYF. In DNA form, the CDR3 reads TGTGCCAGCAAGTATCCCTCCGGGGAGGAGAGCTCCTACGAGCAGTACTTC.

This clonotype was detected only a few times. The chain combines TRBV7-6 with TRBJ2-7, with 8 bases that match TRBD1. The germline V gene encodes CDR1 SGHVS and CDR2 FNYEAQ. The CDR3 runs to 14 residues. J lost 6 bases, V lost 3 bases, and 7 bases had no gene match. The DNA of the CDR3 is TGTGCCAGCAGCTTTCAGGGGGCGATTTCCGAGCAGTACTTC. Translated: CASSFQGAISEQYF.

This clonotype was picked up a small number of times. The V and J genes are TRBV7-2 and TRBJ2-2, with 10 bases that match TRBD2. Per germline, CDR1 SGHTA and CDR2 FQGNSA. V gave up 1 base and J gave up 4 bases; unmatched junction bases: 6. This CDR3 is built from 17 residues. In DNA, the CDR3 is TGTGCCAGCAGCTTAGGTGGGATAGCGGGAGGCACCGGGGAGCTGTTTTTT. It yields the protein CASSLGGIAGGTGELFF.

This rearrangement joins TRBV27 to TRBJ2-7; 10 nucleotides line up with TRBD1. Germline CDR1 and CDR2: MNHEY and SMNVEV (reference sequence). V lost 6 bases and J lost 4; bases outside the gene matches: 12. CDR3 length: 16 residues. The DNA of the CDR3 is TGTGCCAGCAGCCAACCTCGGGGACAGGGGAGGTACGAGCAGTACTTC. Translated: CASSQPRGQGRYEQYF.

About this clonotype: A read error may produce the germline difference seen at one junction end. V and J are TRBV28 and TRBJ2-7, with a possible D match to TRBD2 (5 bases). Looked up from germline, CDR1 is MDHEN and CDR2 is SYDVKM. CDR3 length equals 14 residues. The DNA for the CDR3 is TGTGCCAGCAGTGAAGACTACAACTCCTACGAGCGGTACTTC. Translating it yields CASSEDYNSYERYF.

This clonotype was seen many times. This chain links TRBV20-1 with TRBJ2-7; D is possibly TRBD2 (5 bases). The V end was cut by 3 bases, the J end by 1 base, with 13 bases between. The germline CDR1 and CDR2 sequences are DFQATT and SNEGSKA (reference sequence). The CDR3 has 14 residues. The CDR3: CSARGSIFSYEQYF. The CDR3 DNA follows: TGCAGTGCTAGGGGGAGTATATTTTCCTACGAGCAGTACTTC.

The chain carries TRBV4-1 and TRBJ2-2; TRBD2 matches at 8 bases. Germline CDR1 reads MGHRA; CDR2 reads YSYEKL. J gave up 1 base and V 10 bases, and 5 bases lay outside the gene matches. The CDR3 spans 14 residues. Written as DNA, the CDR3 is TGCGCCACTTCACTAGCGGAGAACACCGGGGAGCTGTTTTTT. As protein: CATSLAENTGELFF.

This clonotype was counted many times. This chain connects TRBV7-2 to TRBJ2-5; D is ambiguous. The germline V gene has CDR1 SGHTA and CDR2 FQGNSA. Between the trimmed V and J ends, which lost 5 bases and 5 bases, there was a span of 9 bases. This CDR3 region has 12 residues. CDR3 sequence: CASSLTWETQYF. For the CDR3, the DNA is TGTGCCAGCAGCCTGACGTGGGAGACCCAGTACTTC.

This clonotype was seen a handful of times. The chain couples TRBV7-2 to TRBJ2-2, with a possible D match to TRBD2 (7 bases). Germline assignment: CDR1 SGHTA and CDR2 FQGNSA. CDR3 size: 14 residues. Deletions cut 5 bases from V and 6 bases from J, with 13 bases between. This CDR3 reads CASSLGAGAGELFF. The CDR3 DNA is TGTGCCAGCAGCCTGGGGGCGGGAGCCGGGGAGCTGTTTTTT.

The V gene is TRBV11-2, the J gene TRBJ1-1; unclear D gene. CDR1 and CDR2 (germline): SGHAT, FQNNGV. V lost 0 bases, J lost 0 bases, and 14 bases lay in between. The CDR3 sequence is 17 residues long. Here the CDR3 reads CASSLEGFDNLNTEAFF. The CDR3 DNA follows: TGTGCCAGCAGCTTAGAGGGGTTTGACAACTTGAACACTGAAGCTTTCTTT.

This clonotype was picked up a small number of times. The CDR3: CASSPMTEATGELFF. For the CDR3, the DNA is TGTGCCAGCAGCCCTATGACAGAGGCCACCGGGGAGCTGTTTTTT. The rearrangement uses TRBV28 and TRBJ2-2; weak D call: TRBD1 (5 bases). Trimming removed 6 bases from V and 4 bases from J, with 15 bases in between. Germline lookup yields CDR1 MDHEN and CDR2 SYDVKM. This CDR3 has 15 residues.

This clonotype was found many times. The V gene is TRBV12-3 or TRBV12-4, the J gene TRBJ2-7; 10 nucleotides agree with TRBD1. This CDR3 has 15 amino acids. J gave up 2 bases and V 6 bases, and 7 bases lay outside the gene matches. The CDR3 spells CASSLDRGRTYEQYF. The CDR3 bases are TGTGCCAGCAGCCTCGACAGGGGGCGAACCTACGAGCAGTACTTC.

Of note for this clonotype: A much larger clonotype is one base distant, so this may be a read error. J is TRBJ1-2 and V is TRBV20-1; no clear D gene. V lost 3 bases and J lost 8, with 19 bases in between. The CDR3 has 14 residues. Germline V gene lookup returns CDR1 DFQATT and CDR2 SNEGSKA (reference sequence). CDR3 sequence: CSARRIQASPGYTF. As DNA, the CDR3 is TGCAGTGCTAGGCGCATTCAGGCTTCCCCCGGCTACACCTTC.

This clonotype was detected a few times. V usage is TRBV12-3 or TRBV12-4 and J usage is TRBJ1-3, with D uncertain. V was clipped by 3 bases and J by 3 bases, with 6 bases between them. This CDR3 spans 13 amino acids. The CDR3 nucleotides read TGTGCCAGCAGTTTTCTCGATGGAAACACCATATATTTT. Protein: CASSFLDGNTIYF.

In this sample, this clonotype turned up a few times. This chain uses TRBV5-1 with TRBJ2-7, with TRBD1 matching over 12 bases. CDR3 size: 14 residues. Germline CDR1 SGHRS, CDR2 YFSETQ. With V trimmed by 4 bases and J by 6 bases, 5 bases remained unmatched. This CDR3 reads CASSRDRGLSEQYF. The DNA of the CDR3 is TGCGCCAGCAGCAGGGACAGGGGGCTTTCCGAGCAGTACTTC.

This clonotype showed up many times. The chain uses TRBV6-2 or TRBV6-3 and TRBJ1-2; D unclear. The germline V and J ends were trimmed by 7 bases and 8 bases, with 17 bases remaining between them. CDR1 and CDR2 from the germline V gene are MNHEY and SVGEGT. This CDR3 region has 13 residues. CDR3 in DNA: TGTGCCAGCACGTCCCAGGCGGGCGGAGGCTACACCTTC. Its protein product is CASTSQAGGGYTF.

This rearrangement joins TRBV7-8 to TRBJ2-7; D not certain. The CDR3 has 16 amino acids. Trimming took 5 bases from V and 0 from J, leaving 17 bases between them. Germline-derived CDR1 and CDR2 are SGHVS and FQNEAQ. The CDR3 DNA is TGTGCCAGCAGCCCGGTTAGGTTGTTCCGCTCCTACGAGCAGTACTTC. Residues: CASSPVRLFRSYEQYF.

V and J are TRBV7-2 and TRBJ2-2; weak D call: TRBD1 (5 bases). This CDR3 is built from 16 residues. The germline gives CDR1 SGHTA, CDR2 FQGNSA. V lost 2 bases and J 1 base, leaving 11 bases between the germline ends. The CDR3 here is CASSLNRMMNTGELFF. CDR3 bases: TGTGCCAGCAGCTTAAACAGGATGATGAACACCGGGGAGCTGTTTTTT.

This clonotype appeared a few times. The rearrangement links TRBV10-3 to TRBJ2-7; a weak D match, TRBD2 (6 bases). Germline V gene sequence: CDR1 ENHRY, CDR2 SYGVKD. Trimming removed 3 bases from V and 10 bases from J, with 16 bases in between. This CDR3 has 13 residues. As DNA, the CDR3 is TGTGCCATCAGTGACGAGACTAGAGTAAGACAGTACTTC. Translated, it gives CAISDETRVRQYF.

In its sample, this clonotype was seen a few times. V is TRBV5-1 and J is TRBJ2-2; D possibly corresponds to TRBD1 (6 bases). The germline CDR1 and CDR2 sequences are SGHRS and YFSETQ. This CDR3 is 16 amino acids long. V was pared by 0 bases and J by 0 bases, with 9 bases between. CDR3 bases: TGCGCCAGCAGCTTGGAGGACAGTGCGAACACCGGGGAGCTGTTTTTT. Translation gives CASSLEDSANTGELFF.

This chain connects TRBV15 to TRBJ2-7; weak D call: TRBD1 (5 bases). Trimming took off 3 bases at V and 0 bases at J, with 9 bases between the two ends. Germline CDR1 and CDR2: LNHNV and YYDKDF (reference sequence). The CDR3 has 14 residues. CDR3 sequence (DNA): TGTGCCACCAGCAGGGACACCAACTCCTACGAGCAGTACTTC. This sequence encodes CATSRDTNSYEQYF.

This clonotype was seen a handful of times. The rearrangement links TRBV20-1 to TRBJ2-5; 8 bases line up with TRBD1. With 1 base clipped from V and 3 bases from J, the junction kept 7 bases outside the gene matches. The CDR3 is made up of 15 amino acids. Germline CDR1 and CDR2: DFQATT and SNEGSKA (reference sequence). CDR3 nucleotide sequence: TGCAGTGCTAGAGGGGGACAGGTCTTTGAAGAGACCCAGTACTTC. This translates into CSARGGQVFEETQYF.

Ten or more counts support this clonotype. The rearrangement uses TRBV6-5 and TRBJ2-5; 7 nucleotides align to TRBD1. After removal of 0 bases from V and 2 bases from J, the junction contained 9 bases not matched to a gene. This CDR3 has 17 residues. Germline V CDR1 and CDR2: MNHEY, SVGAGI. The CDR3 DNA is TGTGCCAGCAGTTACTCGACTAAGGGGGCCCCGCAAGAGACCCAGTACTTC. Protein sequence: CASSYSTKGAPQETQYF.

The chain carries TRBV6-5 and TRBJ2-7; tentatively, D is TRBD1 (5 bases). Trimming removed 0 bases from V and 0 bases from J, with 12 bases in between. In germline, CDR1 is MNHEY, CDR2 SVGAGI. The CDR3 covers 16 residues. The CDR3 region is CASSYSSRGFSYEQYF. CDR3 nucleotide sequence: TGTGCCAGCAGTTACTCGAGTAGGGGCTTCTCCTACGAGCAGTACTTC.

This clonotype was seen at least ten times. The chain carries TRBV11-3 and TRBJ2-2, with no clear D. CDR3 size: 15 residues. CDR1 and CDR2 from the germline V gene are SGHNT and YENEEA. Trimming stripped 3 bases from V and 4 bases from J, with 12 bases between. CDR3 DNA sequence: TGTGCCAGCAGCTTTTCGTCCCTGGGCACCGGGGAGCTGTTTTTT. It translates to CASSFSSLGTGELFF.

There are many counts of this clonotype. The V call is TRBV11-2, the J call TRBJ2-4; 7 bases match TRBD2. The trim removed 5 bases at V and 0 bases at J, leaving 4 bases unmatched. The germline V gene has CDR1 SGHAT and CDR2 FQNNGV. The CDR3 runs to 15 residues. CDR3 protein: CASSEIAGAKNIQYF. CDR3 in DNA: TGTGCCAGCAGCGAGATAGCGGGAGCCAAAAACATTCAGTACTTC.